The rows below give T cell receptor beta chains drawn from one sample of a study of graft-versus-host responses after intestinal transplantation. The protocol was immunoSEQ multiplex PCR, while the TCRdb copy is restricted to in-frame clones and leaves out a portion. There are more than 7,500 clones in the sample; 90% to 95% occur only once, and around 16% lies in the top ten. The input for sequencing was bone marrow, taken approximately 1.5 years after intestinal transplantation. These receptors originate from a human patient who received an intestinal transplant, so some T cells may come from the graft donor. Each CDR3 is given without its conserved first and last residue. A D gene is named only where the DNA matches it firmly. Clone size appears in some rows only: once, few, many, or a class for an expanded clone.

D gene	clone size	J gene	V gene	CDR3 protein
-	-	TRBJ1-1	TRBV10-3	AISGESDSFRDTEAF
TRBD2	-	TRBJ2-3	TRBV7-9	ASSLEVGLAGTDTQY
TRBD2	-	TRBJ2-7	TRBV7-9	ASSPSTSGSQY
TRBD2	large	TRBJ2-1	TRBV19	ASSMTGREVDEQF
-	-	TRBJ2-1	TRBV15	ATSWTSNEQF
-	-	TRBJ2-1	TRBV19	ASSDFSSYNEQF
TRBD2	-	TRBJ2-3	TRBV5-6	ASSGGLAGTDTQY
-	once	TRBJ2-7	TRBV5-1	ASWGPSYEQY
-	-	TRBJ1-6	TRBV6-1	ASSEYSPLH
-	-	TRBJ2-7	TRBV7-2	ASSLALPPYEQY
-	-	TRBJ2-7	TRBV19	ASSPGAGEQY
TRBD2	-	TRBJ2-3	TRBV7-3	ASSLGGGIDTQY
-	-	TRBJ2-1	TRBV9	ASSASWSSYNEQF
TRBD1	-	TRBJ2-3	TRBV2	ASSAGTAETDTQY
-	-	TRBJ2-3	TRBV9	ASSVGRGARDTQY
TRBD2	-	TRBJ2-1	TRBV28	ASSLGGSGPDEQF
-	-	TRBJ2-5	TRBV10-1	ASSALDPEGETQY
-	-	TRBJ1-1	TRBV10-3	AISESLTNRVRTEAF
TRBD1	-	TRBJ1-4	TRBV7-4	ATRDSLNEKLF
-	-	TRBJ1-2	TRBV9	ASSVVFRGSGSDYGYT
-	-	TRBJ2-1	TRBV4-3	ASSQDAGYNEQF